A selection of T cell receptor beta chains follows, all from one sample in a study of blood T cell repertoires in COVID-19. Libraries were prepared by immunoSEQ multiplex PCR; TCRdb keeps only in-frame clonotypes and omits some of them. The sample comprises about 160,000 clones, roughly 80% of which are singletons, and about 3.4% rests with the top ten. The specimen was PBMCs or T cells enriched from blood (not recorded which). The receptors were sampled from a woman aged 55 to 70 who had recovered from COVID-19. Each CDR3 is given without its conserved first and last residue. Only some rows state a clone size, as once, few, many or a class for expanded clones.

TRBV18	.	TRBJ2-5	ASSRTDQETQY
TRBV7-2	.	TRBJ2-7	ASSKNSVYEQY
TRBV3-1/TRBV3-2	.	TRBJ1-4	ASSKTGGVRATNEKLF
TRBV6-7	.	TRBJ2-7	ASSYLETRISYEQY
TRBV7-2	few	TRBJ2-7	ASSLDGTSYYEQY
TRBV5-4	many	TRBJ2-7	ASSQSGGTYEQY
TRBV29-1	few	TRBJ2-1	SAGGLSSYNEQF
TRBV3-1/TRBV3-2	.	TRBJ2-2	ASSHPSNGSNTGELF
TRBV9	.	TRBJ1-6	ASSEADYNSPLH
TRBV15	few	TRBJ2-2	ATSRDNRGPNTGELF
TRBV7-9	.	TRBJ1-4	ASTAGGERNEKLF
TRBV5-1	.	TRBJ2-2	ASSRGDTGELF
TRBV13	.	TRBJ2-1	ASSPRPGGDEQF
TRBV5-1	.	TRBJ2-7	ASSLALSGSNEQY
TRBV10-3	.	TRBJ2-5	AISEQGEETQY